This T cell receptor (beta chain) was found in a study of Ad26.COV2.S vaccination and SARS-CoV-2 variants (dated by TCRdb to 2020 to 2022). With respect to the entire study: Vaccine-arm donors came from COV1001, a multicentre, randomized, double-blind, placebo-controlled phase I-IIa trial of Ad26.COV2.S in healthy adults. TCRbeta repertoire sequencing served as the tool for gauging how specific and how broad the SARS-CoV-2-reactive T cell receptors were following Ad26.COV2.S vaccination. Investigators remained blinded to trial group allocation during experiments and outcome assessment. Ad26.COV2.S was administered intramuscularly at 5 x 10^10 or 1 x 10^11 viral particles, either as a single shot or as two shots given 56 days apart. The TCR-sequenced set comprised approximately 32 samples: 19 Ad26.COV2.S vaccine recipients, 5 placebo recipients and 8 SARS-CoV-2 convalescent individuals. Trial participants were randomized into five groups of five, in which low-dose or high-dose Ad26.COV2.S was given once or twice, or placebo was given on both occasions. What the study reported, not specific to this receptor: The study lacked the statistical power to compare responses across vaccine doses or regimens. It was noted by the authors that total T cell responses may have been underestimated by the TCR breadth and depth analyses. Substantial breadth of spike-specific CD8+ and CD4+ T cell responses was reported after vaccination. Ad26.COV2.S recipients had higher spike-specific TCR breadth than placebo recipients (P = 0.0014). Vaccine and placebo recipients had comparable non-spike TCR breadth, which fits with the vaccine containing only spike.

TCRbeta CDR3 regions were sequenced with the immunoSEQ Assay. After extraction, genomic DNA underwent amplification by bias-controlled multiplex PCR, followed by high-throughput sequencing. Per the authors' processing: To quantify the absolute abundance of every unique TCRbeta CDR3 region, sequences were collapsed and filtered. T cell fraction was estimated by normalization of TCRbeta template counts to usable DNA, with usable DNA being measured through amplification of reference genes present in all nucleated cells. Repertoire TCRs were annotated as SARS-CoV-2-specific by exact matching of V gene, CDR3 amino acid sequence and J gene to a known reactive TCR set. The reference SARS-CoV-2 TCR set was obtained from MIRA and was filtered for enrichment in COVID-19-positive ImmuneCODE repertoires, whereby public or cross-reactive TCRs were removed. Drawing on the MIRA antigens, annotated TCRs were analysed further at the level of specific ORF or position within ORF. Breadth was defined as the number of annotated unique rearrangements divided by the total number of unique productive rearrangements, and depth was defined as the summed frequency of the annotated unique rearrangements. Two-sided Wilcoxon rank-sum tests were applied when comparing TCR breadth between groups. TCRdb provides this immuneACCESS table in a form limited to in-frame rearrangements. Some clones are lacking; in checked studies, under half of them reflect an unresolved V gene, and why the rest are absent is not known. D and trimming were read from the DNA, whereas the V and J calls and clone size are those reported in that table. This sample gives a few hundred thousand clones in total; around nine tenths of them show up just once. Less than 4.5% of the sample is taken by the ten largest.

In the case of this clone: What this receptor recognizes is not known. No base quality information exists; no much larger clone differs at one position.

This sample's treatment or condition label indicates: some 19 received Ad26.COV2.S at low or high dose, single or two shots; about 5 received placebo; per-sample allocation not given. For vaccine and placebo recipients, repertoires were sequenced using samples collected on day 63 after the first injection. In Cohort 1b, around 23 adults aged 18-55 years were enrolled at a single site in Boston, USA, between 29 July and 7 August 2020. Ad26.COV2.S was a replication-incompetent adenovirus type 26 vector expressing a prefusion-stabilized SARS-CoV-2 spike protein from the original Wuhan strain. V lost 5 bases and J lost 4 bases, and the count of bases not matched to a germline gene is 10. Via the germline V gene, CDR1 is SGHVS and CDR2 FQNEAQ. There are 16 amino acids in the CDR3, from cysteine to phenylalanine inclusive. Only the CDR3 part of the read is kept: 48 bases, read in frame from the first base.

This TCR derives from a person between 18 and 60 years old who received the Ad26.COV2.S COVID-19 vaccine or a placebo. This sample comprised peripheral blood, obtained in a trial of Ad26.COV2.S vaccine versus placebo. The chain uses TRBV7-8 and TRBJ2-1; the central 8 bases match TRBD1. The sequenced DNA is TGTGCCAGCAGCGAACACCGGGACAGGTCTTACAATGAGCAGTTCTTC. Its protein reads: CASSEHRDRSYNEQFF. Beyond the CDR3, the reference TRBV7-8 and TRBJ2-1 genes provide the residues; the full variable domain reads: GAGVSQSPRYKVAKRGQDVALRCDPISGHVSLFWYQQALGQGPEFLTYFQNEAQLDKSGLPSDRFFAERPEGSVSTLKIQRTQQEDSAVYLCASSEHRDRSYNEQFFGPGTRLTVL.